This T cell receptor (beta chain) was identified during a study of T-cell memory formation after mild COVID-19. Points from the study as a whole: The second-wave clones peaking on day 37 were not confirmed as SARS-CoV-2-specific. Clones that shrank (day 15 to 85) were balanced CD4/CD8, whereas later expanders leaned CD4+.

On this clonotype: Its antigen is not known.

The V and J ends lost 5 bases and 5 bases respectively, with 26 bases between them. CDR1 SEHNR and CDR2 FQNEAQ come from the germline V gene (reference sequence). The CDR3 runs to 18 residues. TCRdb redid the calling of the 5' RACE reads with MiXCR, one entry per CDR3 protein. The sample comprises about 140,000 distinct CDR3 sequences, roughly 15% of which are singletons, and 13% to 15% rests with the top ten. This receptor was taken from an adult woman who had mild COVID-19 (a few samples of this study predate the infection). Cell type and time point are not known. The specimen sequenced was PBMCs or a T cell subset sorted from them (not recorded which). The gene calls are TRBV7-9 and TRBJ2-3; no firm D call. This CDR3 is CASSRPGHTPVKEDTQYF. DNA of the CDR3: TGTGCCAGCAGCCGTCCGGGCCATACTCCAGTAAAAGAAGATACGCAGTATTTT. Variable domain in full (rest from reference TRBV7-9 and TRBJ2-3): DTGVSQNPRHKITKRGQNVTFRCDPISEHNRLYWYRQTLGQGPEFLTYFQNEAQLEKSRLLSDRFSAERPKGSFSTLEIQRTEQGDSAMYLCASSRPGHTPVKEDTQYFGPGTRLTVL.